Below, one T cell receptor (beta chain) is given with its context. The antigen is unknown. The data belong to a study of OX40 agonist ivuxolimab in advanced cancers. Overall study context: Every 2 weeks, ivuxolimab was infused into the patients intravenously at between 0.01 and 10 mg/kg. Dose-escalation patients suffered from hepatocellular carcinoma, melanoma, renal cell or head and neck cancer.

The germline CDR1 and CDR2 sequences are LNHDA and SQIVND (reference sequence). Trimming cost V 5 bases and J 7 bases; bases outside gene matches: 5. This CDR3 has 13 residues. Produced via immunoSEQ multiplex PCR; TCRdb's table is partial and in-frame only. The sample includes around 40,000 clones, less than 85% of them seen just once. General study findings and limits: In the 0.1 to 3.0 mg/kg range, CD4+ and CD8+ blood T cells had expanded clonally by week 6.

This TCR came from an adult with an advanced solid tumor such as melanoma, head and neck, liver or kidney cancer. Here the sequenced sample was CD4+ or CD8+ T cells sorted from blood, taken in a trial of the OX40 agonist ivuxolimab. The genes are TRBV19 and TRBJ1-5; TRBD1 agrees at 7 bases. The CDR3 here is CASSVTGAQPQHF. The CDR3 bases are TGTGCCAGTAGTGTAACAGGGGCCCAGCCCCAGCATTTT.